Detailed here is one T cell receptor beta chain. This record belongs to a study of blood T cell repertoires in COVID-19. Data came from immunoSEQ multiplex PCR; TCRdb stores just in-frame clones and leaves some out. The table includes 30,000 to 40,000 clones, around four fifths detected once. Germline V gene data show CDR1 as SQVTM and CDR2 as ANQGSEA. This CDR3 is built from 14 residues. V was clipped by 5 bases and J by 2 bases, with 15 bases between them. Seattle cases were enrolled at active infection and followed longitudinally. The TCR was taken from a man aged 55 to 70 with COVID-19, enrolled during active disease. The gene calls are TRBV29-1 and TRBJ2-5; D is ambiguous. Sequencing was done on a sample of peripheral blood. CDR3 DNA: TGCAGCGTTCACCCACTGCGTGATCAAGAGACCCAGTACTTC. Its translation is CSVHPLRDQETQYF.